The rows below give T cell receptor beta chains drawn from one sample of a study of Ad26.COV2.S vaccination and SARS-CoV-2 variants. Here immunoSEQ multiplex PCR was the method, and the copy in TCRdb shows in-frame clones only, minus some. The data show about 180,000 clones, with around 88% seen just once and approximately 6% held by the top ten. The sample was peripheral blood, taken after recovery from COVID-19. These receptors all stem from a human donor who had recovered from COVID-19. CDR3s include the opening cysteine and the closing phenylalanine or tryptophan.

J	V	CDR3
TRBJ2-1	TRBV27	CASSFRLAGSEQFF
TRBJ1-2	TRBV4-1	CASSQDVGGLYGYTF
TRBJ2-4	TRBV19	CASTGIGSGINIQYF
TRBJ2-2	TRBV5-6	CASSLPHGGRTGELFF
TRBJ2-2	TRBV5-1	CASSVLAGESGELFF
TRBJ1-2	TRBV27	CASSFGGLRDGYTF
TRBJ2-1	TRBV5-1	CASSRDTYNEQFF
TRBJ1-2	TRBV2	CASGGPQVVYGYTF
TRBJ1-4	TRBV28	CASSPRGPGEKLFF
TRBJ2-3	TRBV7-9	CASSEIAGGTQYF
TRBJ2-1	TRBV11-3	CASSLLGRVNEQFF
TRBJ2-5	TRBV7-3	CASSFPGLGTQYF
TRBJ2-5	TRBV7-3	CASSLLAGSQETQYF
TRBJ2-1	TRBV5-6	CASSLLETDYNEQFF
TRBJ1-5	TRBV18	CASSRGEGQPQHF
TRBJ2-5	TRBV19	CASSIEAGVETQYF
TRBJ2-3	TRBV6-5	CASRRHTDTQYF
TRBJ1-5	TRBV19	CASSPQAPSNQPQHF
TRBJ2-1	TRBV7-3	CASSTPLRGGRNEQFF
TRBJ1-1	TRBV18	CASSPQVDTEAFF
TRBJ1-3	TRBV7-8	CASSPYPRGNAGNTIYF
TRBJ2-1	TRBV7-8	CASSSLGGGYNEQFF
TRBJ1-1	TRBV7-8	CASSLSRVVAFF
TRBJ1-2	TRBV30	CAWSVASGYTF
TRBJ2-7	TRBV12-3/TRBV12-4	CASSWGQAYEQYF
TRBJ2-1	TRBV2	CASSEERGDSSSYNEQFF
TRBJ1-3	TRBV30	CAWALGGAGNTIYF
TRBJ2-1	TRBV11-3	CASSAGGRNEQFF
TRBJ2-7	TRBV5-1	CASSLPNKHEQYF
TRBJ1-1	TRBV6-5	CASSYSNKVNTEAFF
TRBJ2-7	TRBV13	CASSRSLTEQYF
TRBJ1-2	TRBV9	CASSARGQSGSYGYTF
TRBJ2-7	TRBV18	CASSPGTGVEQYF
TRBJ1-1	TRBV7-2	CASSFRVREGGTEAFF
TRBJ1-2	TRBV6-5	CASSPRWAYGYTF
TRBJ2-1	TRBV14	CASSRQRGLRGNEQFF
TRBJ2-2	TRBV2	CASLPVREVINTGELFF
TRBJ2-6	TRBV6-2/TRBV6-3	CASSLSTGLSGANVLTF
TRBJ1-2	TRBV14	CASSLQVNYGYTF
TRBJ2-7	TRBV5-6	CASSLVTGYEQYF
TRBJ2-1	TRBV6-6	CASSYGGWSSYNEQFF
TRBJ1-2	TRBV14	CASSQGRRGQGYTF
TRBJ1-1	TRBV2	CASSSTGGNTEAFF
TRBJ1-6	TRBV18	CASSPGTGNSPLHF
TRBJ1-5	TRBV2	CASKDRRNQPQHF
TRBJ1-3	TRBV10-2	CASSESNLRRQGGNTIYF
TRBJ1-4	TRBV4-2	CASSQAGSRGDEKLFF
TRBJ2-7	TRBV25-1	CASSPTGQGVYEQYF
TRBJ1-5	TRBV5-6	CASSFFRGQGFQPQHF
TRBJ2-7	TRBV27	CASSFRIRTREQYF
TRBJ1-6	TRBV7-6	CASSSYGNSPLHF
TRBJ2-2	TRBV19	CASSPGWTSGRAAGELFF